One and the same sample provided the 25 T cell receptor beta chains below, sequenced in a study of blood T cell repertoires in COVID-19. Libraries were prepared by immunoSEQ multiplex PCR; TCRdb keeps only in-frame clonotypes and omits some of them. The top ten clones hold around 2.5% of a sample with 100,000 to 150,000 clones, approximately 86% of them seen once. Sequencing used PBMCs or T cells enriched from blood (not recorded which). Receptors were obtained from a woman aged 50 to 60 who had recovered from COVID-19.

The chain links TRBV3-1 (or the pseudogene TRBV3-2) to TRBJ2-1, with D uncertain. The CDR3 is made up of 16 amino acids. Germline-derived CDR1 and CDR2 are LGHDT and YNNKEL (reference sequence). V was pared by 0 bases and J by 0 bases, with 9 bases between. As DNA, the CDR3 is TGTGCCAGCAGCCAAGAGGGTCTAGGCTCCTACAATGAGCAGTTCTTC. Translation gives CASSQEGLGSYNEQFF.

This clone has a single count. CDR3 sequence (DNA): TGTGCCAGCAGTCCCGGGACTAGCAGCTACAATGAGCAGTTCTTC. It yields the protein CASSPGTSSYNEQFF. This chain links TRBV14 with TRBJ2-1; 9 nucleotides match TRBD2. The CDR3 covers 15 residues. CDR1 and CDR2 from the germline V gene are SGHDN and FVKESK. With 6 bases clipped from V and 3 bases from J, the junction kept 6 bases outside the gene matches.

This clone was counted a single time. The CDR3 sequence is CASSHGDREAFF. CDR3 sequence (DNA): TGTGCCAGCAGCCATGGGGACAGAGAAGCTTTCTTT. The chain links TRBV7-9 to TRBJ1-1; 7 bases map to TRBD1. The CDR3 sequence is 12 residues long. Germline CDR1 SEHNR, CDR2 FQNEAQ (reference sequence). Germline trimming cut 5 bases from V and 8 bases from J; bases unmatched to any gene: 5. Combining the CDR3 with reference TRBV7-9 and TRBJ1-1 gives the whole variable domain DTGVSQNPRHKITKRGQNVTFRCDPISEHNRLYWYRQTLGQGPEFLTYFQNEAQLEKSRLLSDRFSAERPKGSFSTLEIQRTEQGDSAMYLCASSHGDREAFFGQGTRLTVV.

This rearrangement joins TRBV21-1 to TRBJ2-5; TRBD1 is the table's D call and was not checked against the DNA. TRBV21-1 is reported as a pseudogene. The CDR3 is 16 residues long. CDR3 residues: CASSSDGTADQETQYF. CDR3 sequence (DNA): TGTGCCAGCAGCTCAGATGGGACAGCCGACCAAGAGACCCAGTACTTC.

V and J are TRBV29-1 and TRBJ2-1; a possible D gene is TRBD1 (5 bases). CDR3 length: 19 amino acids. Germline assignment: CDR1 SQVTM and CDR2 ANQGSEA. The V and J ends lost 0 bases and 0 bases respectively, with 21 bases between them. The CDR3 DNA is TGCAGCGTTGAAGAGCGGTCAGACAGTCCCTTTAGCTCCTACAATGAGCAGTTCTTC. Its translation: CSVEERSDSPFSSYNEQFF.

V is TRBV6-5 and J is TRBJ2-1, with 13 bases aligning to TRBD2. The CDR3 length is 13 residues. V gave up 4 bases and J gave up 15 bases; unmatched junction bases: 6. CDR1 is MNHEY, CDR2 SVGAGI, per germline. CDR3 sequence (DNA): TGTGCCAGCAGTTCGGGACTAGCGGGGTCGTCGTTCTTC. Amino acid sequence: CASSSGLAGSSFF.

Note on this clone: The same CDR3 also results from other DNA sequences found in this sample. The chain combines TRBV5-4 with TRBJ1-2, with D tentatively TRBD1 (5 bases). The CDR3 sequence is 12 residues long. Trimming shortened V by 0 bases and J by 7 bases, and 7 bases separated the two germline ends. Germline CDR1 and CDR2: SGHNT and YYREEE (reference sequence). The CDR3 here is CASSLVGGGYTF. DNA for the CDR3: TGTGCCAGCAGCTTGGTCGGGGGTGGCTACACCTTC.

This chain connects TRBV3-1 (or the pseudogene TRBV3-2) to TRBJ1-1, with unresolved D. V shed 2 bases and J shed 1 base, with 11 bases lying between them. The germline V gene has CDR1 LGHDT and CDR2 YNNKEL (reference sequence). The CDR3 is made up of 15 amino acids. CDR3 sequence (DNA): TGTGCCAGCAGCCAATCCCCCGGAGGGAACACTGAAGCTTTCTTT. Its translation is CASSQSPGGNTEAFF.

The rearrangement joins TRBV7-9 to TRBJ1-1; the D gene is possibly TRBD1 (5 bases). Germline CDR1 reads SEHNR; CDR2 reads FQNEAQ (reference sequence). Trimming cost V 8 bases and J 1 base, with 11 bases left between them. The CDR3 contains 13 residues. The CDR3 here is CASSSGGNTEAFF. Written as DNA, the CDR3 is TGTGCCAGCTCCTCGGGGGGGAACACTGAAGCTTTCTTT.

This clone was detected a few times. This chain joins TRBV5-4 and TRBJ1-2; D remains ambiguous. The CDR3 contains 14 residues. The V end was cut by 0 bases, the J end by 8 bases, with 14 bases between. CDR1 and CDR2 from the germline V gene are SGHNT and YYREEE (reference sequence). As DNA, the CDR3 is TGTGCCAGCAGCTTGGCCCGACTCCCGAAGGGCTACACCTTC. The encoded protein is CASSLARLPKGYTF.

The CDR3 is CASSPGWSGVDTQYF. The CDR3 region has the DNA TGTGCCAGCAGCCCCGGGTGGAGCGGGGTGGATACGCAGTATTTT. The V gene is TRBV7-2, the J gene TRBJ2-3; 7 nucleotides align to TRBD2. Germline CDR1 SGHTA, CDR2 FQGNSA. This CDR3 has 15 residues. The V segment lost 5 bases and the J segment 6 bases; nucleotides outside the gene matches: 11.

The rearrangement links TRBV21-1 to TRBJ2-1; the table's D gene call, TRBD2, was not cross checked with the DNA. TRBV21-1 is a pseudogene segment. The CDR3 length is 17 residues. The CDR3 here is CASSYSLEGRTNNEQFF. CDR3 nucleotides: TGTGCCAGCAGCTACTCATTAGAGGGCCGTACAAACAATGAGCAGTTCTTC.

The rearrangement joins TRBV19 to TRBJ1-2; 9 positions match TRBD1. This CDR3 comprises 14 residues. V lost 11 bases to trimming and J lost 4 bases; unmatched junction nucleotides: 11. Germline V gene data show CDR1 as LNHDA and CDR2 as SQIVND (reference sequence). Written as DNA, the CDR3 is TGTGCCGCCCACAGGGGACAGGGCCCCTATGGCTACACCTTC. Protein sequence: CAAHRGQGPYGYTF.

V and J are TRBV29-1 and TRBJ1-1, with D maybe TRBD1 (6 bases). Germline V gene lookup returns CDR1 SQVTM and CDR2 ANQGSEA. The ends were cut back, 6 bases at V and 3 bases at J, with 14 bases in the middle. The CDR3 totals 13 residues. The CDR3 region is CSVNRAWDTEAFF. The CDR3 DNA follows: TGCAGCGTAAACAGGGCTTGGGACACTGAAGCTTTCTTT. Combining the CDR3 with reference TRBV29-1 and TRBJ1-1 gives the whole variable domain SAVISQKPSRDICQRGTSLTIQCQVDSQVTMMFWYRQQPGQSLTLIATANQGSEATYESGFVIDKFPISRPNLTFSTLTVSNMSPEDSSIYLCSVNRAWDTEAFFGQGTRLTVV.

This chain joins TRBV10-3 and TRBJ1-1; 8 bases map to TRBD1. The CDR3 has 14 residues. The germline CDR1 and CDR2 sequences are ENHRY and SYGVKD. V was pared by 2 bases and J by 1 base, with 0 bases of the junction left unmatched. Written as DNA, the CDR3 is TGTGCCATCAGTGAGGGGACAGGGAACACTGAAGCTTTCTTT. This gives the protein CAISEGTGNTEAFF.

The rearrangement uses TRBV20-1 and TRBJ2-7; D is uncertain. This CDR3 contains 10 residues. Germline loops: CDR1 DFQATT, CDR2 SNEGSKA (reference sequence). Trimming shortened V by 0 bases and J by 6 bases, and 3 bases separated the two germline ends. The CDR3 spells CSARDGEQYF. The DNA for the CDR3 is TGCAGTGCTAGAGACGGCGAGCAGTACTTC.

The V and J genes are TRBV19 and TRBJ1-2, with unresolved D. V was shortened by 5 bases and J by 8 bases, with 15 bases between the two germline ends. This CDR3 contains 13 residues. The V gene's germline CDR1 is LNHDA and CDR2 SQIVND (reference sequence). In DNA, the CDR3 is TGTGCCAGTAGTCCCGGGTCCCGAGGCGGCTACACCTTC. Translating it yields CASSPGSRGGYTF.

This chain connects TRBV12-3 or TRBV12-4 to TRBJ1-2; 8 bases map to TRBD1. The CDR3 runs 12 residues. V dropped 6 bases and J dropped 7; count of bases not matched to a gene: 4. This CDR3 is CASSQGAGGYTF. The CDR3 DNA reads as TGTGCCAGCAGCCAGGGGGCCGGTGGCTACACCTTC.

The chain uses TRBV4-2 and TRBJ2-1; D perhaps matches TRBD2 (6 bases). Deletions cut 10 bases from V and 6 bases from J, with 19 bases between. Looked up from germline, CDR1 is LGHNA and CDR2 is YNFKEQ. The CDR3 is 14 amino acids. The CDR3: CATGPGTRINEQFF. The CDR3 DNA follows: TGTGCCACAGGCCCCGGGACTCGAATCAATGAGCAGTTCTTC.

The J gene is TRBJ2-5, the V gene TRBV30; D gene unclear. The CDR3 spans 13 residues. The V gene's germline CDR1 is GTSNPN and CDR2 SVGIG (reference sequence). V was trimmed by 0 bases and J by 5 bases, leaving 10 bases between them. The CDR3 nucleotides are TGTGCCTGGAGTGTTCTTAGCCGGGAGACCCAGTACTTC. Protein: CAWSVLSRETQYF.

Only one count was recorded for this clone. The chain links TRBV7-2 to TRBJ2-7, with D maybe TRBD2 (5 bases). The CDR3 contains 13 residues. With 3 bases removed from V and 5 bases from J, the gap between germline ends came to 11 bases. In germline, CDR1 is SGHTA, CDR2 FQGNSA. Here the CDR3 DNA reads TGTGCCAGCAGCTTCGGGGTGCGGAACGAGCAGTACTTC. Translating it yields CASSFGVRNEQYF. The variable domain in full, with the rest retrieved from reference TRBV7-2 and TRBJ2-7, is GAGVSQSPSNKVTEKGKDVELRCDPISGHTALYWYRQSLGQGLEFLIYFQGNSAPDKSGLPSDRFSAERTGGSVSTLTIQRTQQEDSAVYLCASSFGVRNEQYFGPGTRLTVT.

In its sample, this clone was seen a few times. The chain combines TRBV28 with TRBJ2-7; D perhaps matches TRBD1 (6 bases). CDR3 length: 16 amino acids. CDR1 is MDHEN and CDR2 is SYDVKM in the germline V gene. The germline V and J ends were trimmed by 3 bases and 5 bases, with 20 bases remaining between them. CDR3 protein: CASSFRGLDSYHEQYF. CDR3 nucleotides: TGTGCCAGCAGTTTTAGGGGGTTGGATTCCTACCACGAGCAGTACTTC.

This chain links TRBV6-6 with TRBJ1-5; 7 nucleotides agree with TRBD1. V dropped 0 bases and J dropped 5; count of bases not matched to a gene: 7. Germline V CDR1 and CDR2: MNHNY, SVGAGI (reference sequence). The CDR3 has 16 amino acids. The chain's CDR3 is CASSYSGDRAHQPQHF. The CDR3 nucleotides are TGTGCCAGCAGTTACTCGGGAGACAGGGCTCATCAGCCCCAGCATTTT.

The chain joins TRBV4-1 to TRBJ2-3; the match to TRBD2 covers 10 bases. The CDR3 spans 19 residues. V shed 0 bases and J 1 base; nucleotides not matched to a gene: 10. The germline V gene has CDR1 MGHRA and CDR2 YSYEKL. The CDR3 DNA follows: TGCGCCAGCAGCCAAGACTTTATTATAGCGGGGGGAGGCACAGATACGCAGTATTTT. Residues: CASSQDFIIAGGGTDTQYF.

Turning to this clone: Sequence at one end of the junction differs from germline and may be a read error. This chain uses TRBV5-1 with TRBJ2-1; D uncertain. The germline CDR1 and CDR2 sequences are SGHRS and YFSETQ. This CDR3 contains 15 residues. CDR3 loop: CASSQDGASSNEQFF. The CDR3 nucleotides read TGCGCCAGCAGCCAAGACGGAGCCTCCTCCAATGAGCAGTTCTTC.